What follows is one TCR beta chain and its context. This clone was seen repeatedly, ten times or more. No antigen is known for it. Since the receptor is from a mouse, mouse gene names and germline sequences apply. The read ends 4 residues shy of where the CDR3 ends; the end is completed using the germline J gene. In the germline V gene, CDR1 corresponds to MSHET and CDR2 to SYDVDS. The CDR3 holds 14 amino acids from the cysteine to the phenylalanine. Only the CDR3 bases that were read are kept: 30 of them, in frame from base 1. V lost 5 bases and J lost 3 bases, and the count of bases not matched to a germline gene is 1. The record originates from a study of CD8+ T cells in alopecia areata (dated by TCRdb to the late 2010s). Regarding the research as a whole: Skin from C3H/HeJ donors aged roughly 6-13 months with spontaneous alopecia was grafted onto female C3H/HeJ recipients aged roughly 7-11 weeks. TCRbeta CDR3 regions were amplified by immunoSEQ multiplex PCR using 35 Vbeta forward and 13 Jbeta reverse primers. RNA was obtained with the PAXgene miRNA kit for fixed scalp, the miRNeasy kit for PBMCs, and the RNeasy kit for mouse skin. Scalp clonality was compared among normal scalp (n=4), patchy alopecia areata scalp (n=8), and alopecia totalis/universalis scalp (n=8). The study used high-throughput TCRbeta sequencing to examine T cell clonal expansion in alopecia areata, in both the C3H/HeJ mouse model and human patients. In humans, TCRbeta sequencing was performed on scalp tissue and on sorted CD4+ and CD8+ peripheral blood T cells from healthy controls and from patients with patchy or totalis/universalis alopecia areata.

Overall study outcomes, separate from this receptor: Compared with normal scalp, lesional scalp had higher clonality and more expanded CD8+ clones, particularly in alopecia totalis/universalis, a pattern that suggests antigenic drive. Resident alphabeta T cells in normal human skin are also sequenced, complicating scalp TCR repertoire analysis, unlike mouse skin dominated by gammadelta T cells. TCR sequences shared between patients were less clear than in mice, possibly partly because of HLA diversity in the patient population.

Library prep was done by the immunoSEQ multiplex PCR assay. To provide template for TCR sequencing, every sample had RNA extracted and reverse transcribed into cDNA. SuperScript III was used to make first-strand cDNA, primed with a 2:1 mix of oligo-dT and random hexamers. A synthetic immune receptor repertoire was used to measure amplification bias, and any remaining bias was corrected computationally. Sequencing of the libraries was done on Illumina HiSeq using 60 bp reads that spanned the CDR3 and were read from J toward V. The authors processed their data as follows. After raw reads were preprocessed to remove errors, the CDR3 was defined following IMGT conventions as running from the conserved cysteine to phenylalanine. Clonality was computed by normalizing Shannon entropy by log2 of the number of productive unique TCRs and subtracting the result from 1. CD4 or CD8 identity of scalp clones was inferred by cross-referencing scalp TCRbeta sequences with sorted blood CD4 and CD8 repertoires. In TCRdb, the immuneACCESS table is reduced to in-frame sequences with V and J assigned. These tables do not hold every clone; where another copy was compared, an unresolved V gene accounts for under half, and the others remain unexplained. That table supplies the V and J calls and clone size; D and trimming were determined from the DNA. This sample holds some 1,700 clones in total, without any singletons. The ten largest account for about 47% of the sample.

The sample was lesional skin. The V and J genes are TRBV29 and TRBJ2-7; TRBD2 agrees with 13 junctional bases. This sequence was found in a C3H/HeJ mouse with alopecia areata. The mouse line in question has MHC haplotype H2-k. The CDR3 protein is CASSGTGGVYEQYF. The CDR3 DNA, read in part, is TGTGCTAGCAGTGGGACTGGGGGGGTCTAT.